The subject of this entry is one T cell receptor beta chain. Antigen: not known. The data are from a study of blood T cells in healthy people across ages. Study details: In model experiments, template switching was able to capture about one barcoded beta molecule for every two T cells that were present. Study results and limitations: Naive CD4+ cell counts and diversity both ran higher in long-lived than in aged donors. Among T cells, TCR beta diversity per million cells dropped roughly linearly as age rose.

Donor samples were obtained from healthy Caucasian individuals from Russia, aged about 6 to 100. A sample-barcoded 5' primer and a J-beta primer mix were used in a second PCR of about 7 to 12 cycles. TCRdb independently ran MiXCR on the 5' RACE reads; one entry per CDR3 protein. The repertoire holds 2 million or so distinct CDR3 sequences, 49% seen once, with 2.1% in the top ten. Germline loops: CDR1 LGHNA, CDR2 YSLEER. V shed 0 bases and J shed 2 bases, with 7 bases lying between them. The CDR3 contains 14 residues. This TCR was recovered from a woman in her forties in good health. The chain couples TRBV4-3 to TRBJ1-1; D gene unclear. The sequencing input was blood. CDR3 nucleotide sequence: TGCGCCAGCAGCCAAGATTTTACTAACACTGAAGCTTTCTTT. This sequence encodes CASSQDFTNTEAFF.